Each of the 9 T cell receptor beta chains below was sequenced from the same sample in a study of blood T cell repertoires in COVID-19. The protocol was immunoSEQ multiplex PCR, while the TCRdb copy is restricted to in-frame clones and leaves out a portion. The table records 200,000 to 300,000 clones, 83% of them present only once. Sequenced sample: peripheral blood. These receptors were taken from a human donor in a cohort sampled during active COVID-19.

J is TRBJ2-3 and V is TRBV3-1 (or the pseudogene TRBV3-2); tentative D call: TRBD2 (5 bases). The CDR3 extends over 17 amino acids. CDR1 LGHDT and CDR2 YNNKEL come from the germline V gene (reference sequence). V was pared by 0 bases and J by 5 bases, with 18 bases between. CDR3 sequence (DNA): TGTGCCAGCAGCCAAGATTTCACACCCAATGGGAGAGATACGCAGTATTTT. This codes for CASSQDFTPNGRDTQYF.

Only one count was recorded for this clone. CDR3 loop: CASSLSRETQYF. CDR3 DNA sequence: TGTGCCAGCAGCTTATCACGGGAGACCCAGTACTTC. This chain joins TRBV7-9 and TRBJ2-5, with no clear D. In germline, CDR1 is SEHNR, CDR2 FQNEAQ (reference sequence). The CDR3 loop spans 12 amino acids. V dropped 2 bases and J dropped 5 bases, with 6 bases sitting between them.

The chain has TRBV4-1 and TRBJ2-3, with D possibly matching TRBD2 (6 bases). The CDR3 runs to 16 residues. Germline assignment: CDR1 MGHRA and CDR2 YSYEKL. Trimming took 4 bases from V and 0 from J, leaving 14 bases between them. This CDR3 is CASSRVAAASTDTQYF. CDR3 in DNA: TGCGCCAGCAGCCGGGTAGCGGCCGCTAGCACAGATACGCAGTATTTT.

The chain links TRBV4-1 to TRBJ2-7; TRBD2 matches 9 bases. V shed 0 bases and J 1 base; nucleotides not matched to a gene: 7. The length of the CDR3 is 17 residues. Germline values: CDR1 MGHRA, CDR2 YSYEKL. The CDR3 coding sequence is TGCGCCAGCAGCCAAGAATTGACTAGCGGATTTTCCTACGAGCAGTACTTC. It encodes CASSQELTSGFSYEQYF.

This chain links TRBV18 with TRBJ2-3, with 8 bases identical to TRBD2. The germline V gene has CDR1 KGHSH and CDR2 LQKENI. The length of the CDR3 is 16 residues. With 1 base clipped from V and 5 bases from J, the junction kept 8 bases outside the gene matches. The CDR3 sequence: CASSPRAAGGRDTQYF. In DNA, the CDR3 is TGTGCCAGCTCACCACGGGCGGCGGGGGGAAGAGATACGCAGTATTTT.

This chain connects TRBV5-1 to TRBJ2-3, with D possibly TRBD1 on 5 matching bases. Deletions cut 0 bases from V and 3 bases from J, with 14 bases between. The CDR3 spans 16 residues. Germline CDR1 and CDR2: SGHRS and YFSETQ. This CDR3 reads CASSLDQGVRTDTQYF. CDR3 sequence (DNA): TGCGCCAGCAGCTTGGACCAGGGTGTAAGGACAGATACGCAGTATTTT.

The CDR3 is CASSQPPGLAGVSTDTQYF. The CDR3 DNA reads TGCGCCAGCAGCCAGCCCCCGGGACTAGCGGGAGTAAGCACAGATACGCAGTATTTT. The chain combines TRBV5-1 with TRBJ2-3, with 14 bases that match TRBD2. Germline lookup yields CDR1 SGHRS and CDR2 YFSETQ. Trimming took 4 bases from V and 0 from J; bases not matched to a gene: 10. The CDR3 sequence is 19 residues long.

The chain uses TRBV13 and TRBJ2-3; D possibly corresponds to TRBD1 (5 bases). Germline V gives CDR1 PRHDT, CDR2 FYEKMQ (reference sequence). The V end was cut by 2 bases, the J end by 5 bases, with 11 bases between. This CDR3 has 14 amino acids. CDR3: CASSLKGAKDTQYF. The CDR3 DNA reads TGTGCCAGCAGCTTAAAAGGGGCGAAAGATACGCAGTATTTT.

The chain uses TRBV2 and TRBJ1-5; D is unresolved. The germline CDR1 and CDR2 sequences are SNHLY and FYNNEI. Trimming left V 7 bases short and J 4 bases short, with 14 bases between. The CDR3 has 14 amino acids. CDR3 coding DNA: TGTGCCAGCACCCCGGAGAGACCTAATCAGCCCCAGCATTTT. Its translation: CASTPERPNQPQHF.